This entry lists 13 T cell receptor beta chains sequenced from one sample in a study of T cell clones after liver transplantation. TCRdb's copy holds only in-frame clones and misses some; the assay was immunoSEQ multiplex PCR. Of 31,000 or so clones listed, over 85% are singletons. Sequences were derived from CD8+ T cells from blood, sampled 12 months after liver transplant. These receptors came from a human patient who received a liver transplant. Some T cells could come from the graft donor.

V is TRBV15 and J is TRBJ2-7; D may be TRBD2 (5 bases). The CDR3 runs 17 residues. Per germline, CDR1 LNHNV and CDR2 YYDKDF (reference sequence). V was shortened by 2 bases and J by 3 bases, with 20 bases between the two germline ends. The CDR3, as DNA: TGTGCCACCAGCAGACTCCCCGGCGGAGGTCCTAACTACGAGCAGTACTTC. As protein: CATSRLPGGGPNYEQYF.

This chain joins TRBV11-1 and TRBJ1-1; D possibly corresponds to TRBD1 (6 bases). With 1 base removed from V and 4 bases from J, the gap between germline ends came to 13 bases. The CDR3 extends over 15 amino acids. The germline V gene has CDR1 SGHAT and CDR2 FQDESV (reference sequence). This CDR3 reads CASSLDPGAVTEAFF. DNA for the CDR3: TGTGCCAGCAGCTTAGATCCGGGGGCAGTCACTGAAGCTTTCTTT.

V is TRBV28 and J is TRBJ2-7; D is ambiguous. Germline CDR1 MDHEN, CDR2 SYDVKM. V was cut by 10 bases and J by 2 bases, with 12 bases left in between. This CDR3 contains 12 residues. This CDR3 is CATGFRPYEQYF. The CDR3 bases are TGTGCCACTGGGTTCCGCCCCTACGAGCAGTACTTC.

V is TRBV9 and J is TRBJ2-3; D ambiguous. The germline V gene has CDR1 SGDLS and CDR2 YYNGEE. The V gene lost 0 bases and the J gene lost 3 bases, with 14 bases spanning the gap. This CDR3 region has 16 residues. In nucleotides, the CDR3 is TGTGCCAGCAGCGTAGGTCCGGATATGGGAACAGATACGCAGTATTTT. It translates to CASSVGPDMGTDTQYF. The whole variable domain, remainder taken from reference TRBV9 and TRBJ2-3, is DSGVTQTPKHLITATGQRVTLRCSPRSGDLSVYWYQQSLDQGLQFLIQYYNGEERAKGNILERFSAQQFPDLHSELNLSSLELGDSALYFCASSVGPDMGTDTQYFGPGTRLTVL.

This chain connects TRBV27 to TRBJ1-1; possible D gene TRBD1, 6 bases. Germline-derived CDR1 and CDR2 are MNHEY and SMNVEV (reference sequence). Trimming shortened V by 2 bases and J by 4 bases, and 11 bases separated the two germline ends. This CDR3 has 14 residues. CDR3 nucleotide sequence: TGTGCCAGCAGTTTAACCGGGGGCGGCACTGAAGCTTTCTTT. Translated: CASSLTGGGTEAFF.

The chain has TRBV7-9 and TRBJ2-7; tentative D call: TRBD2 (5 bases). V was shortened by 1 base and J by 6 bases, with 10 bases between the two germline ends. The germline V gene encodes CDR1 SEHNR and CDR2 FQNEAQ (reference sequence). This CDR3 has 13 amino acids. CDR3: CASSLEARVEQYF. The CDR3 nucleotides read TGTGCCAGCAGCTTAGAGGCGCGGGTCGAGCAGTACTTC.

The V and J genes are TRBV28 and TRBJ2-2; D unresolved. The V end lost 2 bases, the J end lost 6 bases, and 10 bases lay between the germline ends. This CDR3 spans 14 amino acids. Germline CDR1 and CDR2: MDHEN and SYDVKM. The CDR3 is CASSLIGSSGELFF. CDR3 nucleotides: TGTGCCAGCAGTTTAATAGGCTCTTCCGGGGAGCTGTTTTTT. Based on the CDR3 plus reference TRBV28 and TRBJ2-2, the full variable domain is DVKVTQSSRYLVKRTGEKVFLECVQDMDHENMFWYRQDPGLGLRLIYFSYDVKMKEKGDIPEGYSVSREKKERFSLILESASTNQTSMYLCASSLIGSSGELFFGEGSRLTVL.

The rearrangement uses TRBV18 and TRBJ2-7; 7 nucleotides agree with TRBD2. Per the germline V gene, CDR1 is KGHSH and CDR2 is LQKENI. The length of the CDR3 is 18 residues. Trimming removed 0 bases from V and 5 bases from J; junction bases left unmatched: 16. The CDR3 bases are TGTGCCAGCTCACCACCGGTTCGGGCTAGCGGAAGTAGGCACGAGCAGTACTTC. Translated, it gives CASSPPVRASGSRHEQYF.

The chain combines TRBV7-9 with TRBJ2-1, with unresolved D. Trimming removed 0 bases at V and 6 bases at J, with 3 bases between. CDR3 length: 12 amino acids. The germline V gene encodes CDR1 SEHNR and CDR2 FQNEAQ (reference sequence). The CDR3 sequence: CASSLARNEQFF. The CDR3 DNA is TGTGCCAGCAGCTTAGCTCGCAATGAGCAGTTCTTC. Drawing the rest from reference TRBV7-9 and TRBJ2-1, the complete variable domain is DTGVSQNPRHKITKRGQNVTFRCDPISEHNRLYWYRQTLGQGPEFLTYFQNEAQLEKSRLLSDRFSAERPKGSFSTLEIQRTEQGDSAMYLCASSLARNEQFFGPGTRLTVL.

The chain links TRBV6-5 to TRBJ1-2; 7 bases map to TRBD1. Trimming removed 2 bases from V and 4 bases from J; junction bases left unmatched: 4. There are 14 residues in the CDR3. The V gene's germline CDR1 is MNHEY and CDR2 SVGAGI. CDR3 DNA sequence: TGTGCCAGCAGTTACGGACAGGCCGCCTATGGCTACACCTTC. It yields the protein CASSYGQAAYGYTF.

The chain combines TRBV30 with TRBJ2-1; TRBD2 is a possible D gene (6 bases). The CDR3 is 14 amino acids. Trimming took off 5 bases at V and 6 bases at J, with 17 bases between the two ends. Germline CDR1 and CDR2: GTSNPN and SVGIG (reference sequence). CDR3 sequence reads: CAWDDAGTGNEQFF. In nucleotides, the CDR3 is TGTGCCTGGGATGACGCGGGAACTGGCAATGAGCAGTTCTTC.

This clone was recorded once. The chain carries TRBV19 and TRBJ2-1; 12 bases agree with TRBD2. There are 18 residues in the CDR3. Germline values: CDR1 LNHDA, CDR2 SQIVND (reference sequence). V shed 1 base, J shed 4 bases, and the junction held 8 bases outside the gene matches. The CDR3 protein is CASSIGSLAGGLYNEQFF. CDR3 in DNA: TGTGCCAGTAGTATAGGCTCACTAGCGGGAGGACTATACAATGAGCAGTTCTTC.

This sequence joins TRBV5-4 and TRBJ2-5; 9 bases line up with TRBD1. The CDR3 is made up of 15 amino acids. Germline loops: CDR1 SGHNT, CDR2 YYREEE (reference sequence). Trimming took 2 bases from V and 5 from J; bases not matched to a gene: 7. CDR3 amino acids: CASSLQGAGVETQYF. CDR3 in DNA: TGTGCCAGCAGCTTACAGGGGGCCGGTGTGGAGACCCAGTACTTC. Full variable domain (outside the CDR3, taken from reference TRBV5-4 and TRBJ2-5): ETGVTQSPTHLIKTRGQQVTLRCSSQSGHNTVSWYQQALGQGPQFIFQYYREEENGRGNFPPRFSGLQFPNYSSELNVNALELDDSALYLCASSLQGAGVETQYFGPGTRLLVL.